Reported below is one TCR beta chain. The sample comes from a study of blood T cell repertoires in COVID-19. Overall study: There were acute and convalescent COVID-19 samples, and they came from the United States, Italy and Spain.

The CDR3 is 15 residues long. Germline-derived CDR1 and CDR2 are MNHEY and SMNVEV (reference sequence). The germline V and J ends were trimmed by 1 base and 0 bases, with 7 bases remaining between them. This table comes from immunoSEQ multiplex PCR, and its TCRdb copy is limited to in-frame clones, with some not included. The top ten hold 2% to 2.5% of the sample, which has about 280,000 clones, 86% seen once. V is TRBV27 and J is TRBJ1-5, with unresolved D. This sequence originates from a woman in her twenties or thirties who had recovered from COVID-19. The sample was peripheral blood. The CDR3 spells CASSLWSDSNQPQHF. The DNA for the CDR3 is TGTGCCAGCAGTTTATGGAGTGATAGCAATCAGCCCCAGCATTTT.